The 32 T cell receptor beta chains reported below all come from one sample, sequenced in a study of CD8 T cells in Susac syndrome. When the RNA was reverse transcribed, random hexamers were used with an input of roughly 0.5 to 1 ug. In TCRdb, the immunoSEQ multiplex PCR reads were re-called with MiXCR into one record per CDR3 protein. The data show 53,000 or so distinct CDR3 sequences, with 93% seen just once and about 0.55% held by the top ten. Sequencing used CD8+ T cells from PBMCs. The receptors come from a human donor in good health.

The chain links TRBV20-1 to TRBJ2-2; 7 nucleotides align to TRBD1. Per the germline V gene, CDR1 is DFQATT and CDR2 is SNEGSKA (reference sequence). V was clipped by 1 base and J by 5 bases; unmatched bases: 4. The length of the CDR3 is 14 residues. CDR3 coding DNA: TGCAGTGCTAGAGGGGACAGACATACCGGGGAGCTGTTTTTT. This encodes CSARGDRHTGELFF.

The V call is TRBV29-1, the J call TRBJ2-7, with D possibly matching TRBD1 (8 bases). V gave up 6 bases and J gave up 3 bases, with 15 bases separating them. The CDR3 spans 13 residues. Germline V lookup: CDR1 SQVTM, CDR2 ANQGSEA. CDR3 in amino acids: CSVAGQAFYEQYF. The CDR3 region has the DNA TGCAGCGTAGCGGGACAGGCTTTCTACGAGCAGTACTTC.

This chain joins TRBV14 and TRBJ2-7, with no clear D. V dropped 0 bases and J dropped 0 bases, with 6 bases sitting between them. There are 14 residues in the CDR3. Germline CDR1 and CDR2: SGHDN and FVKESK. The CDR3 DNA is TGTGCCAGCAGCCAAGATTACGACTCCTACGAGCAGTACTTC. It specifies CASSQDYDSYEQYF. Based on the CDR3 plus reference TRBV14 and TRBJ2-7, the full variable domain is EAGVTQFPSHSVIEKGQTVTLRCDPISGHDNLYWYRRVMGKEIKFLLHFVKESKQDESGMPNNRFLAERTGGTYSTLKVQPAELEDSGVYFCASSQDYDSYEQYFGPGTRLTVT.

This rearrangement joins TRBV29-1 to TRBJ2-3; 15 bases are shared with TRBD2. J lost 7 bases, V lost 3 bases, and 2 bases had no gene match. Germline CDR1 reads SQVTM; CDR2 reads ANQGSEA. The CDR3 extends over 14 amino acids. CDR3 residues: CSVEGLAGGYTQYF. The DNA of the CDR3 is TGCAGCGTTGAGGGACTAGCGGGAGGATATACGCAGTATTTT.

The chain is built from TRBV27 and TRBJ2-5, with D possibly matching TRBD2 (6 bases). Per the germline V gene, CDR1 is MNHEY and CDR2 is SMNVEV (reference sequence). Trimming stripped 0 bases from V and 5 bases from J, with 10 bases between. This CDR3 has 14 residues. Here the CDR3 reads CASSLSTGVETQYF. The CDR3 region has the DNA TGTGCCAGCAGTTTATCCACGGGGGTGGAGACCCAGTACTTC.

This chain joins TRBV6-2 or TRBV6-3 and TRBJ2-7; D gene uncertain. Germline loops: CDR1 MNHEY, CDR2 SVGEGT. V was trimmed by 7 bases and J by 4 bases, leaving 14 bases between them. The length of the CDR3 is 13 residues. CDR3: CASTESWEYEQYF. CDR3 coding DNA: TGTGCCAGCACCGAGAGTTGGGAATACGAGCAGTACTTC.

V usage is TRBV5-1 and J usage is TRBJ2-7, with D perhaps being TRBD1 or TRBD2 (5 bases each). The CDR3 spans 12 residues. V was trimmed by 1 base and J by 6 bases, leaving 8 bases between them. CDR1 is SGHRS and CDR2 is YFSETQ in the germline V gene. Written as DNA, the CDR3 is TGCGCCAGCAGCTTGACAGGAGGCGAGCAGTACTTC. Translated, it gives CASSLTGGEQYF.

CDR3 sequence (DNA): TGTGCCAGCAGCGAAGGGACCGGGCTTCAAGAGACCCAGTACTTC. Translating it yields CASSEGTGLQETQYF. The chain recombines TRBV28 with TRBJ2-5; tentatively, D is TRBD1 or TRBD2 (5 bases each). Per the germline V gene, CDR1 is MDHEN and CDR2 is SYDVKM. Between the trimmed V and J ends, which lost 6 bases and 2 bases, there was a span of 16 bases. This CDR3 has 15 amino acids. The variable domain in full, completed from reference TRBV28 and TRBJ2-5, reads DVKVTQSSRYLVKRTGEKVFLECVQDMDHENMFWYRQDPGLGLRLIYFSYDVKMKEKGDIPEGYSVSREKKERFSLILESASTNQTSMYLCASSEGTGLQETQYFGPGTRLLVL.

The gene calls are TRBV28 and TRBJ1-3; D is undetermined. Per the germline V gene, CDR1 is MDHEN and CDR2 is SYDVKM. The CDR3 covers 17 residues. V dropped 6 bases and J dropped 3 bases, with 21 bases sitting between them. The CDR3 DNA sequence: TGTGCCAGCAGGACAACATACCTGGCAGCGGGTGGAAACACCATATATTTT. Its protein is CASRTTYLAAGGNTIYF. Looking up the rest from reference TRBV28 and TRBJ1-3 gives the full variable domain: DVKVTQSSRYLVKRTGEKVFLECVQDMDHENMFWYRQDPGLGLRLIYFSYDVKMKEKGDIPEGYSVSREKKERFSLILESASTNQTSMYLCASRTTYLAAGGNTIYFGEGSWLTVV.

The J gene is TRBJ1-1, the V gene TRBV29-1; tentatively, D is TRBD1 (5 bases). The V and J ends lost 8 bases and 6 bases respectively, with 19 bases between them. CDR1 and CDR2 (germline): SQVTM, ANQGSEA. This CDR3 region has 13 residues. The CDR3 sequence is CSTPGAWGAEAFF. The CDR3, as DNA: TGCAGCACCCCCGGGGCCTGGGGCGCTGAAGCTTTCTTT.

The rearrangement uses TRBV5-1 and TRBJ2-3; 7 bases are a match to TRBD1. Germline CDR1 reads SGHRS; CDR2 reads YFSETQ. V lost 0 bases, J lost 3 bases, and 4 bases stayed unmatched. The CDR3 consists of 15 residues. The CDR3 DNA is TGCGCCAGCAGCTTGGAGGCAGGGGGTACAGATACGCAGTATTTT. Amino acids: CASSLEAGGTDTQYF. The whole variable domain, filled in from reference TRBV5-1 and TRBJ2-3, reads KAGVTQTPRYLIKTRGQQVTLSCSPISGHRSVSWYQQTPGQGLQFLFEYFSETQRNKGNFPGRFSGRQFSNSRSEMNVSTLELGDSALYLCASSLEAGGTDTQYFGPGTRLTVL.

V and J are TRBV7-8 and TRBJ2-5; D remains unclear. The CDR3 is made up of 14 amino acids. CDR1 and CDR2 (germline): SGHVS, FQNEAQ. V was pared by 3 bases and J by 2 bases, with 10 bases between. The CDR3 bases are TGTGCCAGCAGCTTCTCCGGCGCTCAAGAGACCCAGTACTTC. It codes for CASSFSGAQETQYF.

V gene TRBV11-2 combines with J gene TRBJ2-7, with 9 bases matching TRBD1. Trimming took 4 bases from V and 2 from J; bases not matched to a gene: 6. Germline V lookup: CDR1 SGHAT, CDR2 FQNNGV. There are 15 residues in the CDR3. The CDR3 sequence: CASSYGQGRTYEQYF. DNA for the CDR3: TGTGCCAGCAGCTACGGACAGGGGCGGACCTACGAGCAGTACTTC.

V gene TRBV29-1 combines with J gene TRBJ2-7; 7 bases align to TRBD1. V dropped 8 bases and J dropped 3; count of bases not matched to a gene: 10. CDR3 length: 13 residues. From germline, CDR1 is SQVTM and CDR2 ANQGSEA. In DNA, the CDR3 is TGCAGCATCGCAGGGACAGATAACTACGAGCAGTACTTC. This encodes CSIAGTDNYEQYF.

This clonotype was counted once. This sequence joins TRBV9 and TRBJ2-1; D unclear. This CDR3 region has 15 residues. The V and J ends lost 0 bases and 4 bases respectively, with 11 bases between them. Germline V gene lookup returns CDR1 SGDLS and CDR2 YYNGEE. The CDR3 is CASSVGDASYNEQFF. The CDR3 nucleotides are TGTGCCAGCAGCGTAGGGGATGCCTCATACAATGAGCAGTTCTTC. Using reference TRBV9 and TRBJ2-1 for the parts outside the CDR3, the full variable domain is DSGVTQTPKHLITATGQRVTLRCSPRSGDLSVYWYQQSLDQGLQFLIQYYNGEERAKGNILERFSAQQFPDLHSELNLSSLELGDSALYFCASSVGDASYNEQFFGPGTRLTVL.

The chain is built from TRBV25-1 and TRBJ2-7, with 10 bases matching TRBD2. The CDR3 covers 15 residues. CDR1 is MGHDK, CDR2 SYGVNS, per germline. With 7 bases clipped from V and 0 bases from J, the junction kept 6 bases outside the gene matches. CDR3 protein: CASTRTSGVSYEQYF. CDR3 in DNA: TGTGCCAGCACTCGGACTAGCGGAGTCTCCTACGAGCAGTACTTC.

The rearrangement links TRBV30 to TRBJ2-3; D call uncertain. CDR3 length: 18 amino acids. Trimming cost V 1 base and J 0 bases, with 20 bases left between them. Germline-derived CDR1 and CDR2 are GTSNPN and SVGIG (reference sequence). CDR3 sequence (DNA): TGTGCCTGGAGTGGATCCACCCGACCTGGCGGAAGCACAGATACGCAGTATTTT. This codes for CAWSGSTRPGGSTDTQYF. Supplemented by reference TRBV30 and TRBJ2-3, the full variable domain reads SQTIHQWPATLVQPVGSPLSLECTVEGTSNPNLYWYRQAAGRGLQLLFYSVGIGQISSEVPQNLSASRPQDRQFILSSKKLLLSDSGFYLCAWSGSTRPGGSTDTQYFGPGTRLTVL.

This rearrangement joins TRBV19 to TRBJ2-3; TRBD2 might be the D (5 bases). The CDR3 consists of 13 residues. Trimming removed 9 bases from V and 2 bases from J, with 12 bases in between. Germline V lookup: CDR1 LNHDA, CDR2 SQIVND (reference sequence). The chain's CDR3 is CASEDLLTDTQYF. CDR3 DNA: TGTGCCAGCGAGGACTTACTCACAGATACGCAGTATTTT.

The chain uses TRBV12-3 or TRBV12-4 and TRBJ2-7; weak D call: TRBD1 (6 bases). Trimming pared 1 base from V and 5 bases from J, leaving 9 bases between. This CDR3 has 13 residues. DNA of the CDR3: TGTGCCAGCAGTTTAGGGTCAGGGGACGAGCAGTACTTC. It translates to CASSLGSGDEQYF.

V gene TRBV6-1 combines with J gene TRBJ2-1; 9 bases are shared with TRBD2. CDR3 size: 19 residues. The germline CDR1 and CDR2 sequences are MNHNS and SASEGT. The V gene end was trimmed by 2 bases and the J gene end by 2 bases; junction bases not matched to a gene: 13. In nucleotides, the CDR3 is TGTGCCAGCAGTGAAAGTTTGTGGGCTAGCGGGGAAACCTACAATGAGCAGTTCTTC. Its protein product is CASSESLWASGETYNEQFF.

The rearrangement uses TRBV2 and TRBJ2-1, with a tentative D call TRBD2 (5 bases). The CDR3 runs 13 residues. The germline V gene has CDR1 SNHLY and CDR2 FYNNEI. V was cut by 4 bases and J by 8 bases, with 12 bases left in between. The CDR3 DNA reads as TGTGCCAGCAGTGTATCCCCGGGATATGAGCAGTTCTTC. This translates into CASSVSPGYEQFF.

The chain carries TRBV5-1 and TRBJ2-1; TRBD2 agrees at 11 bases. Germline trimming cut 4 bases from V and 5 bases from J; bases unmatched to any gene: 14. The CDR3 loop spans 18 amino acids. Germline V gene sequence: CDR1 SGHRS, CDR2 YFSETQ. DNA of the CDR3: TGCGCCAGCAGCCTCTCGGCTAGCGGGAGGTACAGCGACAATGAGCAGTTCTTC. Protein: CASSLSASGRYSDNEQFF. The full variable domain, its missing parts supplied by reference TRBV5-1 and TRBJ2-1, is KAGVTQTPRYLIKTRGQQVTLSCSPISGHRSVSWYQQTPGQGLQFLFEYFSETQRNKGNFPGRFSGRQFSNSRSEMNVSTLELGDSALYLCASSLSASGRYSDNEQFFGPGTRLTVL.

The J gene is TRBJ2-1, the V gene TRBV15, with 10 positions matching TRBD2. CDR1 LNHNV and CDR2 YYDKDF come from the germline V gene (reference sequence). The CDR3 is 16 amino acids. The V gene end was trimmed by 0 bases and the J gene end by 2 bases; junction bases not matched to a gene: 1. In DNA, the CDR3 is TGTGCCACCAGCAGAGATACTAGCGGGGCCTACAATGAGCAGTTCTTC. Residues: CATSRDTSGAYNEQFF. Full variable domain (outside the CDR3, taken from reference TRBV15 and TRBJ2-1): DAMVIQNPRYQVTQFGKPVTLSCSQTLNHNVMYWYQQKSSQAPKLLFHYYDKDFNNEADTPDNFQSRRPNTSFCFLDIRSPGLGDTAMYLCATSRDTSGAYNEQFFGPGTRLTVL.

The rearrangement links TRBV29-1 to TRBJ2-7; D unclear. Germline-derived CDR1 and CDR2 are SQVTM and ANQGSEA. The CDR3 totals 15 residues. Trimming cost V 0 bases and J 0 bases, with 12 bases left between them. In DNA form, the CDR3 reads TGCAGCGTTGAAGATCGAAGTAAGAGCTCCTACGAGCAGTACTTC. It encodes CSVEDRSKSSYEQYF.

The V gene is TRBV5-6, the J gene TRBJ1-1, with a possible D match to TRBD1 (6 bases). The CDR3 totals 13 residues. CDR1 is SGHDT, CDR2 YYEEEE, per germline. V lost 3 bases to trimming and J lost 2 bases, with 8 bases between them. Here the CDR3 DNA reads TGTGCCAGCAGCTCGACAGGTAACACTGAAGCTTTCTTT. This translates into CASSSTGNTEAFF. The whole variable domain, filled in from reference TRBV5-6 and TRBJ1-1, reads DAGVTQSPTHLIKTRGQQVTLRCSPKSGHDTVSWYQQALGQGPQFIFQYYEEEERQRGNFPDRFSGHQFPNYSSELNVNALLLGDSALYLCASSSTGNTEAFFGQGTRLTVV.

The chain joins TRBV9 to TRBJ1-1; D uncertain. The CDR3 runs to 13 residues. Between the trimmed V and J ends, which lost 3 bases and 2 bases, there was a span of 8 bases. Germline V gene sequence: CDR1 SGDLS, CDR2 YYNGEE. CDR3 DNA: TGTGCCAGCAGCGGCGGGGAAAACACTGAAGCTTTCTTT. This encodes CASSGGENTEAFF.

The V call is TRBV13, the J call TRBJ2-1, with a weak D call TRBD1 (6 bases). V lost 4 bases and J lost 3, with 16 bases in between. Germline V gives CDR1 PRHDT, CDR2 FYEKMQ (reference sequence). The CDR3 length is 16 residues. CDR3 protein: CASSSRTALDYNEQFF. DNA of the CDR3: TGTGCCAGCAGCTCCAGGACAGCCCTCGACTACAATGAGCAGTTCTTC.

This chain links TRBV28 with TRBJ2-7; TRBD2 aligns across 7 bases. Per the germline V gene, CDR1 is MDHEN and CDR2 is SYDVKM. Losses at the gene ends were 3 bases for V and 1 base for J; bases not matched to a gene: 18. The CDR3 length is 19 residues. CDR3 residues: CASSFDGGSVILGSYEQYF. CDR3 bases: TGTGCCAGCAGTTTCGACGGCGGGAGCGTAATTCTAGGGTCCTACGAGCAGTACTTC. The whole variable domain, filled in from reference TRBV28 and TRBJ2-7, reads DVKVTQSSRYLVKRTGEKVFLECVQDMDHENMFWYRQDPGLGLRLIYFSYDVKMKEKGDIPEGYSVSREKKERFSLILESASTNQTSMYLCASSFDGGSVILGSYEQYFGPGTRLTVT.

The rearrangement links TRBV29-1 to TRBJ2-1, with D possibly TRBD2 on 5 matching bases. The germline CDR1 and CDR2 sequences are SQVTM and ANQGSEA. This CDR3 has 17 residues. The V gene lost 2 bases and the J gene lost 0 bases, with 17 bases spanning the gap. This CDR3 is CSVEFPLALSSYNEQFF. As DNA, the CDR3 is TGCAGCGTTGAATTCCCCCTAGCCCTAAGCTCCTACAATGAGCAGTTCTTC.

The chain couples TRBV28 to TRBJ2-3; 10 nucleotides align to TRBD2. Germline values: CDR1 MDHEN, CDR2 SYDVKM. Unmatched junction bases numbered 10, after V lost 5 bases and J lost 5 bases. The CDR3 is 16 residues long. The DNA of the CDR3 is TGTGCCAGCAGTCCCCCGAGCGGGAGGGCCGGAGATACGCAGTATTTT. Translation: CASSPPSGRAGDTQYF.

This chain uses TRBV28 with TRBJ2-7; TRBD2 might be the D (6 bases). CDR3 length: 14 amino acids. Germline V gene sequence: CDR1 MDHEN, CDR2 SYDVKM. Trimming removed 6 bases at V and 5 bases at J, with 17 bases between. CDR3: CASSYPGAEDEQYF. The CDR3 DNA reads as TGTGCCAGCAGCTACCCGGGAGCGGAAGACGAGCAGTACTTC. The variable domain in full, with the rest retrieved from reference TRBV28 and TRBJ2-7, is DVKVTQSSRYLVKRTGEKVFLECVQDMDHENMFWYRQDPGLGLRLIYFSYDVKMKEKGDIPEGYSVSREKKERFSLILESASTNQTSMYLCASSYPGAEDEQYFGPGTRLTVT.

V and J are TRBV18 and TRBJ2-4, with D hard to call. CDR1 is KGHSH, CDR2 LQKENI, per germline. Trimming left V 2 bases short and J 2 bases short, with 7 bases between. The CDR3 loop spans 14 amino acids. CDR3 loop: CASSPTESKNIQYF. The DNA of the CDR3 is TGTGCCAGCTCACCAACAGAGTCCAAAAACATTCAGTACTTC.